Below are 7 T cell receptor beta chains sequenced from a single sample in a study of a mutant IDH1 vaccine in newly diagnosed glioma. Time point described: baseline, week 1 (first vaccination visit). Documented treatment: pre-vaccination baseline after standard-of-care therapy. Profiled with immunoSEQ multiplex PCR; TCRdb holds only in-frame clones, not every one. The sample has around 33,000 clones, 88% seen once. The specimen comprised PBMCs, sampled from a glioma patient treated with radiotherapy, temozolomide or both. These receptors were obtained from a woman aged 40 to 50 with glioma.

The chain has TRBV25-1 and TRBJ2-7; TRBD2 matches 7 bases. With 2 bases clipped from V and 6 bases from J, the junction kept 7 bases outside the gene matches. Germline assignment: CDR1 MGHDK and CDR2 SYGVNS. The CDR3 runs 14 residues. The CDR3: CASSEKGRVPEQYF. The CDR3 DNA reads as TGTGCCAGCAGTGAAAAGGGGAGGGTCCCCGAGCAGTACTTC.

This sequence joins TRBV4-3 and TRBJ2-7; D possibly uses TRBD1 or TRBD2 (5 bases each). The V gene lost 3 bases and the J gene lost 0 bases, with 15 bases spanning the gap. The CDR3 is made up of 16 amino acids. Germline values: CDR1 LGHNA, CDR2 YSLEER. CDR3 nucleotide sequence: TGCGCCAGCAGCCAGGGGACGGATTGGAGCTCCTACGAGCAGTACTTC. Protein product: CASSQGTDWSSYEQYF.

J is TRBJ1-5 and V is TRBV7-8; no clear D gene. The CDR3 runs 15 residues. From germline, CDR1 is SGHVS and CDR2 FQNEAQ. Trimming pared 1 base from V and 5 bases from J, leaving 12 bases between. The CDR3 spells CASSLDRTEYQPQHF. DNA of the CDR3: TGTGCCAGCAGCTTAGATCGAACAGAGTATCAGCCCCAGCATTTT.

This clone was seen only once. The rearrangement joins TRBV11-2 to TRBJ2-7, with 7 positions matching TRBD2. Losses at the gene ends were 2 bases for V and 0 bases for J; bases not matched to a gene: 4. The CDR3 loop spans 15 amino acids. Germline V CDR1 and CDR2: SGHAT, FQNNGV. The CDR3 is CASSLPLAASYEQYF. DNA for the CDR3: TGTGCCAGCAGCTTACCGCTAGCGGCCTCCTACGAGCAGTACTTC.

V gene TRBV6-5 combines with J gene TRBJ2-3; 10 nucleotides line up with TRBD2. Per the germline V gene, CDR1 is MNHEY and CDR2 is SVGAGI. The CDR3 runs to 15 residues. V lost 6 bases to trimming and J lost 2 bases; unmatched junction nucleotides: 5. CDR3 loop: CASRQTSGVTDTQYF. CDR3 DNA sequence: TGTGCCAGCAGGCAAACTAGCGGGGTCACAGATACGCAGTATTTT.

The chain links TRBV7-9 to TRBJ2-7; 9 bases are shared with TRBD1. The CDR3 length is 14 residues. CDR1 is SEHNR and CDR2 is FQNEAQ in the germline V gene (reference sequence). V was pared by 8 bases and J by 2 bases, with 7 bases of the junction left unmatched. For the CDR3, the DNA is TGTGCCAGCGCCGGGACAGGGTATACCTACGAGCAGTACTTC. This sequence encodes CASAGTGYTYEQYF.

The V gene is TRBV4-1, the J gene TRBJ1-1; no reliable D call. Germline loops: CDR1 MGHRA, CDR2 YSYEKL. Deletions cut 2 bases from V and 4 bases from J, with 11 bases between. The CDR3 is made up of 14 amino acids. CDR3 residues: CASSQLGWGTEAFF. CDR3 nucleotides: TGCGCCAGCAGCCAATTAGGGTGGGGCACTGAAGCTTTCTTT.